Presented here are 10 T cell receptor beta chains from one specimen sequenced in a study of molecular identifiers for immune sequencing clone quantification. TCRdb ran MiXCR on the PCR reads and lists one entry per CDR3 protein. The sample comprises about 640,000 distinct CDR3 sequences, just under 20% of which are singletons, and 0.75% to 0.95% rests with the top ten. What was sequenced was naive CD8+ T cells from blood, with Jurkat cell RNA spiked in. Sample subset: FACS-sorted CD8+CD4-CCR7+CD45RA+ naive T cells. The receptors here all came from a human donor in good health. Some libraries in this study had Jurkat cell RNA spiked in.

This clonotype was detected a few times. The chain joins TRBV20-1 to TRBJ1-2; D possibly corresponds to TRBD1 (5 bases). CDR1 is DFQATT, CDR2 SNEGSKA, per germline (reference sequence). The CDR3 contains 13 residues. V lost 6 bases and J 7 bases, leaving 18 bases between the germline ends. The CDR3 sequence: CSATPGGGVGYTF. The CDR3 DNA sequence: TGCAGTGCCACGCCGGGGGGGGGTGTTGGCTACACCTTC.

With respect to this clonotype: A much larger clone lies a single base off, so this may be a read error. The chain carries TRBV7-6 and TRBJ2-5; D is ambiguous. CDR3 length equals 12 residues. CDR1 and CDR2 from the germline V gene are SGHVS and FNYEAQ. The V end was cut by 4 bases, the J end by 5 bases, with 8 bases between. The CDR3 loop reads CASSWLDETQYF. The CDR3 nucleotides are TGTGCCAGCAGCTGGCTAGATGAGACCCAGTACTTC.

V and J are TRBV6-5 and TRBJ2-2; no clear D. The germline V gene has CDR1 MNHEY and CDR2 SVGAGI. The V and J ends lost 4 bases and 3 bases respectively, with 9 bases between them. CDR3 length equals 14 residues. The CDR3 region is CASSFNSYTGELFF. The DNA for the CDR3 is TGTGCCAGCAGTTTCAACAGTTACACCGGGGAGCTGTTTTTT.

The rearrangement links TRBV19 to TRBJ2-5, with D uncertain. CDR1 is LNHDA, CDR2 SQIVND, per germline (reference sequence). The germline V and J ends were trimmed by 2 bases and 3 bases, with 16 bases remaining between them. The CDR3 runs to 16 residues. The CDR3 nucleotides read TGTGCCAGTAGTATATCTGTGTCGTGGCAGGAAGAGACCCAGTACTTC. This gives the protein CASSISVSWQEETQYF.

This clonotype was seen a few times. This chain joins TRBV7-9 and TRBJ2-1, with 8 bases lining up with TRBD1. The ends lost 4 bases at V and 4 bases at J; junction bases unmatched: 9. The CDR3 is 16 residues long. CDR1 SEHNR and CDR2 FQNEAQ come from the germline V gene (reference sequence). CDR3 DNA: TGTGCCAGCAGCTCGTCGACAGGGGAAGTTTACAATGAGCAGTTCTTC. Residues: CASSSSTGEVYNEQFF.

This clonotype occurred a few times. The chain has TRBV29-1 and TRBJ1-2, with no clear D. This CDR3 spans 13 amino acids. The germline CDR1 and CDR2 sequences are SQVTM and ANQGSEA. V was pared by 1 base and J by 6 bases, with 12 bases between. The CDR3 spells CSVEGQMSHGYTF. In nucleotides, the CDR3 is TGCAGCGTTGAAGGGCAGATGAGCCATGGCTACACCTTC.

This clonotype was seen repeatedly, ten times or more. The J gene is TRBJ2-7, the V gene TRBV18, with TRBD1 matching 7 bases. From germline, CDR1 is KGHSH and CDR2 LQKENI. Unmatched junction bases numbered 10, after V lost 5 bases and J lost 0 bases. CDR3 length: 16 residues. CDR3 sequence: CASSTPGQLSSYEQYF. The CDR3 nucleotides are TGTGCCAGCTCAACTCCGGGACAGTTATCCTCCTACGAGCAGTACTTC. The full variable domain, rest sourced from reference TRBV18 and TRBJ2-7, is NAGVMQNPRHLVRRRGQEARLRCSPMKGHSHVYWYRQLPEEGLKFMVYLQKENIIDESGMPKERFSAEFPKEGPSILRIQQVVRGDSAAYFCASSTPGQLSSYEQYFGPGTRLTVT.

This clonotype occurred many times. The CDR3: CASSPHPEAFF. DNA of the CDR3: TGTGCCAGCAGCCCACACCCTGAAGCTTTCTTT. The gene calls are TRBV7-2 and TRBJ1-1, with D unclear. Trimming removed 5 bases at V and 6 bases at J, with 7 bases between. CDR3 length equals 11 residues. Germline loops: CDR1 SGHTA, CDR2 FQGNSA.

This clonotype was seen once. A much larger clone lies one base from this, so it may be a read error. The V gene is TRBV5-1, the J gene TRBJ1-3; no clear D gene. The V gene lost 2 bases and the J gene lost 0 bases, with 15 bases spanning the gap. The CDR3 totals 17 residues. Germline-derived CDR1 and CDR2 are SGHRS and YFSETQ. CDR3 coding DNA: TGCGCCAGCAGCTTATATTCAACCAAGAGCTCTGGAAACACCATATATTTT. It yields the protein CASSLYSTKSSGNTIYF.

This clonotype has more than one count but fewer than ten. It may be a read error: a sequence one base away is much more abundant. This chain joins TRBV7-2 and TRBJ2-4; 9 bases agree with TRBD2. V trimming: 8 bases; J trimming: 2 bases; junction bases outside the gene matches: 10. Germline assignment: CDR1 SGHTA and CDR2 FQGNSA. The CDR3 spans 16 residues. The CDR3 nucleotides are TGTGCCAGCGGCGAGGTGGCGGGGGGGACCAAAAACATTCAGTACTTC. Translation: CASGEVAGGTKNIQYF.